The 20 T cell receptor beta chains below were found in one sample sequenced in a study of blood T cell repertoires in COVID-19. Libraries were prepared by immunoSEQ multiplex PCR; TCRdb keeps only in-frame clonotypes and omits some of them. The data hold 150,000 to 200,000 clones, with 80% observed a single time. What was sequenced was PBMCs or T cells enriched from blood (not recorded which). Every receptor here comes from a woman in her sixties who had recovered from COVID-19.

The V and J genes are TRBV4-1 and TRBJ2-5, with D unclear. The germline CDR1 and CDR2 sequences are MGHRA and YSYEKL. V lost 0 bases, J lost 8 bases, and 10 bases lay in between. The CDR3 has 13 residues. The CDR3 DNA is TGCGCCAGCAGCCAAGATGAGGTTTTTACCCAGTACTTC. Amino acid sequence: CASSQDEVFTQYF.

The chain links TRBV12-3 or TRBV12-4 to TRBJ1-2, with TRBD1 matching 8 bases. V lost 3 bases to trimming and J lost 8 bases; unmatched junction nucleotides: 5. The CDR3 is made up of 13 amino acids. CDR3: CASSFQGAQGYTF. CDR3 DNA: TGTGCCAGCAGTTTTCAGGGGGCGCAAGGCTACACCTTC.

This chain connects TRBV9 to TRBJ2-7; 8 nucleotides agree with TRBD1. The junction had 8 bases not matched to a gene; V was cut back by 3 bases and J by 6 bases. The CDR3 covers 14 residues. The germline V gene encodes CDR1 SGDLS and CDR2 YYNGEE. CDR3 region: CASSEMTGAGEQYF. The CDR3 DNA sequence: TGTGCCAGCAGCGAGATGACAGGGGCAGGCGAGCAGTACTTC.

V usage is TRBV11-2 and J usage is TRBJ2-7; D may be TRBD1 (7 bases). Germline V gene lookup returns CDR1 SGHAT and CDR2 FQNNGV. V lost 2 bases and J 7 bases, leaving 15 bases between the germline ends. The CDR3 sequence is 14 residues long. The CDR3 coding sequence is TGTGCCAGCAGCTTATCTGCCAGGGGGAGGGAGCAGTACTTC. It specifies CASSLSARGREQYF.

This clone was seen only a few times. V and J are TRBV6-6 and TRBJ2-3; TRBD2 matches at 9 bases. The J segment lost 0 bases and the V segment lost 5 bases, leaving 21 bases of the junction unmatched. Germline V gene data show CDR1 as MNHNY and CDR2 as SVGAGI (reference sequence). The CDR3 covers 21 residues. The CDR3 nucleotides are TGTGCCAGCAGTCGGGGGCCCGGTCTACGCGGGGGGGCCTGGAGCACAGATACGCAGTATTTT. It translates to CASSRGPGLRGGAWSTDTQYF.

The V and J genes are TRBV24-1 and TRBJ1-3, with 7 positions matching TRBD1. This CDR3 has 14 residues. Germline lookup yields CDR1 KGHDR and CDR2 SFDVKD. Trimming took 7 bases from V and 1 from J; bases not matched to a gene: 3. The CDR3 bases are TGTGCCACCAGCACAGGGGATTCTGGAAACACCATATATTTT. Protein: CATSTGDSGNTIYF.

This clone was detected only a few times. In nucleotides, the CDR3 is TGTGCCAGCAGCCAAGGGTTGGAGGGTGAAGCCAAAAACATTCAGTACTTC. It translates to CASSQGLEGEAKNIQYF. The rearrangement links TRBV4-2 to TRBJ2-4, with a weak D call TRBD2 (6 bases). Trimming cost V 1 base and J 0 bases, with 13 bases left between them. The CDR3 loop spans 17 amino acids. Per the germline V gene, CDR1 is LGHNA and CDR2 is YNFKEQ.

The chain uses TRBV23-1 and TRBJ1-2; no clear D. TRBV23-1 is labeled an ORF, and its function is uncertain. The CDR3 length is 12 residues. Trimming pared 5 bases from V and 9 bases from J, leaving 13 bases between. CDR3 residues: CASSELGQCYTF. In DNA form, the CDR3 reads TGCGCCAGCAGTGAATTGGGCCAGTGCTACACCTTC.

V is TRBV3-1 (or the pseudogene TRBV3-2) and J is TRBJ2-5; D is perhaps TRBD2 (6 bases). Trimming pared 5 bases from V and 5 bases from J, leaving 18 bases between. Germline-derived CDR1 and CDR2 are LGHDT and YNNKEL (reference sequence). The CDR3 spans 15 residues. The CDR3 sequence: CASSSSGDYLETQYF. DNA of the CDR3: TGTGCCAGCAGCTCCTCGGGAGACTACCTGGAGACCCAGTACTTC.

V is TRBV18 and J is TRBJ1-1, with TRBD1 matching 9 bases. The CDR3 covers 19 residues. After removal of 1 base from V and 4 bases from J, the junction contained 16 bases not matched to a gene. Germline CDR1 is KGHSH and CDR2 is LQKENI. Here the CDR3 DNA reads TGTGCCAGCTCACCACTCCAGGGACAGGGTAGTGGACGAAGCACTGAAGCTTTCTTT. It encodes CASSPLQGQGSGRSTEAFF.

This chain joins TRBV3-1 (or the pseudogene TRBV3-2) and TRBJ1-2; D uncertain. Germline CDR1 and CDR2: LGHDT and YNNKEL (reference sequence). V lost 4 bases and J lost 4, with 16 bases in between. This CDR3 has 15 residues. The CDR3 DNA reads TGTGCCAGCAGCCCCTCGGAGGGAGTGAGCTATGGCTACACCTTC. Its protein product is CASSPSEGVSYGYTF.

The rearrangement joins TRBV10-3 to TRBJ2-3; 16 bases line up with TRBD2. CDR1 is ENHRY, CDR2 SYGVKD, per germline. V shed 6 bases and J 4 bases; nucleotides not matched to a gene: 4. CDR3 size: 16 residues. The CDR3 sequence is CAISPGLAGGADTQYF. The CDR3 DNA reads TGTGCCATCAGCCCGGGACTAGCGGGGGGGGCAGATACGCAGTATTTT.

The V gene is TRBV18, the J gene TRBJ1-4, with TRBD1 matching 10 bases. The CDR3 extends over 17 amino acids. Trimming took 6 bases from V and 0 from J; bases not matched to a gene: 7. The germline V gene has CDR1 KGHSH and CDR2 LQKENI. The CDR3: CASSRSGTGATNEKLFF. The CDR3 region has the DNA TGTGCCAGCTCCCGATCCGGGACAGGGGCAACTAATGAAAAACTGTTTTTT.

J is TRBJ1-4 and V is TRBV20-1; D gene uncertain. The germline CDR1 and CDR2 sequences are DFQATT and SNEGSKA (reference sequence). V lost 5 bases and J 3 bases, leaving 4 bases between the germline ends. This CDR3 region has 11 residues. CDR3: CSADSNEKLFF. The CDR3 nucleotides are TGCAGTGCTGACTCTAATGAAAAACTGTTTTTT.

The genes are TRBV25-1 and TRBJ1-2, with D perhaps TRBD1 (5 bases). Germline V lookup: CDR1 MGHDK, CDR2 SYGVNS. The CDR3 consists of 15 residues. Deletions cut 6 bases from V and 4 bases from J, with 18 bases between. The CDR3 region is CASRRDAGTSYGYTF. In DNA form, the CDR3 reads TGTGCCAGCAGGAGGGACGCGGGGACCTCCTATGGCTACACCTTC.

This clone was counted a few times. The chain has TRBV9 and TRBJ2-2; D possibly corresponds to TRBD1 (5 bases). The V end lost 2 bases, the J end lost 3 bases, and 11 bases lay between the germline ends. This CDR3 is built from 15 residues. Germline CDR1 SGDLS, CDR2 YYNGEE. CDR3 sequence reads: CASSVSGYDTGELFF. The DNA for the CDR3 is TGTGCCAGCAGCGTCTCAGGGTACGACACCGGGGAGCTGTTTTTT.

The chain carries TRBV10-3 and TRBJ1-4, with a possible D match to TRBD1 (5 bases). The CDR3 loop spans 14 amino acids. Between the trimmed V and J ends, which lost 7 bases and 0 bases, there was a span of 9 bases. Germline V gene data show CDR1 as ENHRY and CDR2 as SYGVKD. The CDR3 nucleotides are TGTGCCATCAACAGGCTTGCAACTAATGAAAAACTGTTTTTT. Protein product: CAINRLATNEKLFF.

V usage is TRBV13 and J usage is TRBJ2-2; maybe TRBD2 (6 bases). Trimming pared 0 bases from V and 6 bases from J, leaving 8 bases between. Germline CDR1 is PRHDT and CDR2 is FYEKMQ (reference sequence). The CDR3 length is 14 residues. CDR3 sequence: CASSLGREAGELFF. CDR3 bases: TGTGCCAGCAGCTTAGGAAGGGAGGCCGGGGAGCTGTTTTTT.

This chain links TRBV2 with TRBJ1-4, with 8 bases matching TRBD1. V trimming: 7 bases; J trimming: 7 bases; junction bases outside the gene matches: 8. Germline CDR1 and CDR2: SNHLY and FYNNEI. CDR3 length: 14 amino acids. CDR3 sequence (DNA): TGTGCCAGCACCCGGACAGGGTCCGGTGAAAAACTGTTTTTT. This sequence encodes CASTRTGSGEKLFF.

This chain connects TRBV5-1 to TRBJ2-1; 9 bases are shared with TRBD2. The CDR3 is 16 amino acids. Germline-derived CDR1 and CDR2 are SGHRS and YFSETQ. Trimming removed 0 bases from V and 2 bases from J; junction bases left unmatched: 3. The CDR3 loop is CASSLEQRGAYNEQFF. CDR3 nucleotides: TGCGCCAGCAGCTTGGAACAGCGGGGGGCCTACAATGAGCAGTTCTTC.